Presented here are 5 T cell receptor beta chains from one specimen sequenced in a study of T cell clonotyping in hematopoietic cell transplantation. This table comes from immunoSEQ multiplex PCR, and its TCRdb copy is limited to in-frame clones, with some not included. The sample contains 20,000 or so clones, approximately 79% of which appear only once. The sequenced sample consisted of peripheral blood mononuclear cells. Receptors were obtained from a man aged 60 to 75 in good health. Some clones in this sample may be carry-over from other donors' samples.

This clone was seen a single time. J is TRBJ2-3 and V is TRBV7-6; D uncertain. The CDR3 spans 14 residues. In germline, CDR1 is SGHVS, CDR2 FNYEAQ. V shed 1 base and J shed 4 bases, with 9 bases lying between them. This chain's CDR3 is CASSLDLVSDTQYF. DNA for the CDR3: TGTGCCAGCAGCTTAGATCTAGTATCAGATACGCAGTATTTT.

This clone was seen more than once but under ten times. The chain is built from TRBV19 and TRBJ1-2, with D maybe TRBD1 (6 bases). CDR3 length: 12 amino acids. The ends were cut back, 10 bases at V and 6 bases at J, with 15 bases in the middle. Germline V gene data show CDR1 as LNHDA and CDR2 as SQIVND (reference sequence). In DNA form, the CDR3 reads TGTGCCACCGAAGTTACAGGGAATGGCTACACCTTC. Its translation is CATEVTGNGYTF.

This clone appeared a few times. The V and J genes are TRBV5-4 and TRBJ2-5, with a tentative D call TRBD2 (5 bases). The V and J ends lost 0 bases and 4 bases respectively, with 10 bases between them. Per germline, CDR1 SGHNT and CDR2 YYREEE (reference sequence). CDR3 length: 14 residues. DNA for the CDR3: TGTGCCAGCAGCTTGGCCGGGGAGTTAGAGACCCAGTACTTC. Protein sequence: CASSLAGELETQYF.

As to this clone: Germline and junction disagree at one end, which may indicate a read error. The rearrangement joins TRBV19 to TRBJ2-7, with TRBD1 matching 10 bases. The CDR3 spans 13 residues. Germline lookup yields CDR1 LNHDA and CDR2 SQIVND (reference sequence). DNA for the CDR3: TGTGCCAGTAGTATTGACAGGGGGCTGGCGGCAGAGTTC. Its translation: CASSIDRGLAAEF.

In its sample, this clone was seen a few times. V usage is TRBV5-5 and J usage is TRBJ2-7, with D possibly matching TRBD2 (6 bases). This CDR3 is built from 15 residues. V was cut by 1 base and J by 3 bases, with 14 bases left in between. Germline CDR1 reads SGHKS; CDR2 reads YYEKEE (reference sequence). The CDR3 DNA reads as TGTGCCAGCAGCTTGTCTGGCGGGAACAACTACGAGCAGTACTTC. Translating it yields CASSLSGGNNYEQYF.